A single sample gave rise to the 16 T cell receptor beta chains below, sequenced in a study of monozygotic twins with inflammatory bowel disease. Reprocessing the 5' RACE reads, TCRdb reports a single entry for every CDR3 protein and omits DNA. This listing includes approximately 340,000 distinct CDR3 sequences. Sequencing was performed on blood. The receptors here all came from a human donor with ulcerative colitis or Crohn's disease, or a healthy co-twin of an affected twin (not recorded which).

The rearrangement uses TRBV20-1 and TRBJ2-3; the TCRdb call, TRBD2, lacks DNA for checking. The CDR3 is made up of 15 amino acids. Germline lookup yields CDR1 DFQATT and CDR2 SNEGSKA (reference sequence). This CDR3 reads CSARGGDWYTDTQYF.

CDR3 sequence: CSARDPRDTMGNNQPQHF. The chain links TRBV20-1 to TRBJ1-5; TCRdb's D call of TRBD1 is untestable without DNA. Germline CDR1 DFQATT, CDR2 SNEGSKA (reference sequence). CDR3 length equals 18 residues.

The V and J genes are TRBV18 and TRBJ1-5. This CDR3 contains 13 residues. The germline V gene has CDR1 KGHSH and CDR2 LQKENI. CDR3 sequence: CASSPGSDQPQHF.

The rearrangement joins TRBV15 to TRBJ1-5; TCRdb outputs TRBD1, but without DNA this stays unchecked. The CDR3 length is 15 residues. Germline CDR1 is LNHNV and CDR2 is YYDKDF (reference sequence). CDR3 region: CATSRDRGRNQPQHF.

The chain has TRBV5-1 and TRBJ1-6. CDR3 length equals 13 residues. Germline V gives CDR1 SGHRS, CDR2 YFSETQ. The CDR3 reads CASSSDFRSPLHF.

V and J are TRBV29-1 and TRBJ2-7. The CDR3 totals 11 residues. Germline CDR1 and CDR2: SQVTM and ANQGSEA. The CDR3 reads CSAYMGYEQYF.

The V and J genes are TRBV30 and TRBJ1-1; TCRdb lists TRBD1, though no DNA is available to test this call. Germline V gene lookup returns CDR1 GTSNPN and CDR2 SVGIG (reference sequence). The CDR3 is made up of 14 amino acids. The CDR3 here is CAWSMDRGGTEAFF.

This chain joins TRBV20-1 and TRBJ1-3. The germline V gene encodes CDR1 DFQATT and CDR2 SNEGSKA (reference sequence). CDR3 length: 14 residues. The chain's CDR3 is CSANPTVSGNTIYF.

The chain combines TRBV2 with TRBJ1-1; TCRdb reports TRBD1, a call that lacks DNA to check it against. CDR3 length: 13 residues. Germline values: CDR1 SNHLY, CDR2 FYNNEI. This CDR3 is CAGDPGQGLEAFF. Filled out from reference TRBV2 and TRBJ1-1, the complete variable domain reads EPEVTQTPSHQVTQMGQEVILRCVPISNHLYFYWYRQILGQKVEFLVSFYNNEISEKSEIFDDQFSVERPDGSNFTLKIRSTKLEDSAMYFCAGDPGQGLEAFFGQGTRLTVV.

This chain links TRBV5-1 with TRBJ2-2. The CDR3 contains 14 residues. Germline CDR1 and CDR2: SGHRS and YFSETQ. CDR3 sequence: CASSLDGQTGELFF.

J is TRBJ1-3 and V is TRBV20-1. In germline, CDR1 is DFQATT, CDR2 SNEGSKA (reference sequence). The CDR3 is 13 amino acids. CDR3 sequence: CSARRTAGNTIYF.

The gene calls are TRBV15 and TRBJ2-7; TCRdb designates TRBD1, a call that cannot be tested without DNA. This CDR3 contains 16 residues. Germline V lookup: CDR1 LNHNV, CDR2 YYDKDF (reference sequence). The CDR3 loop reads CATSRANGGQEDEQYF.

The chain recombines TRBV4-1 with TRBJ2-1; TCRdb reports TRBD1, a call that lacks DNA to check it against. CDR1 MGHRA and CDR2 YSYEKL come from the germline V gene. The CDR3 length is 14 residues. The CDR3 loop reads CASRLGQGNGEQFF.

Here the CDR3 reads CASSQGAPNTEAFF. The chain combines TRBV4-3 with TRBJ1-1. The CDR3 length is 14 residues. Germline CDR1 and CDR2: LGHNA and YSLEER.

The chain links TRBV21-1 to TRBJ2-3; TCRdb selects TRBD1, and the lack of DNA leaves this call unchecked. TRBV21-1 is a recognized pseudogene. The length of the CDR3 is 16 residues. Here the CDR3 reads CASSKRGRENTDTQYF.

Here the CDR3 reads CASSQGLAGRTGELFF. The chain employs TRBV5-1 and TRBJ2-2; there is no DNA to check the TCRdb D call of TRBD2. The germline gives CDR1 SGHRS, CDR2 YFSETQ. This CDR3 is 16 amino acids long.